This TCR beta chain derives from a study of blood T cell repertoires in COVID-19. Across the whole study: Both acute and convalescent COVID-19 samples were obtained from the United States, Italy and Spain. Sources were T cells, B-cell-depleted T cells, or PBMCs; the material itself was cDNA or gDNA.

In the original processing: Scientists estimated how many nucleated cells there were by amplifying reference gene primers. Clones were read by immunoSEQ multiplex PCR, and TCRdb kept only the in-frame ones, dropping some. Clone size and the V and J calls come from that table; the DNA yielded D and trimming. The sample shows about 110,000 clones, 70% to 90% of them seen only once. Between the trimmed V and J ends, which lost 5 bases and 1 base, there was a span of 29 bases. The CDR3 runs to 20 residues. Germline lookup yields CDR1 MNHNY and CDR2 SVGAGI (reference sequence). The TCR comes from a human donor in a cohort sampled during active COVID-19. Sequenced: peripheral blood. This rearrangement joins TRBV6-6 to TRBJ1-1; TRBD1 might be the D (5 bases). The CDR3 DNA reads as TGTGCCAGCAGTCGAGACGCCGTTTTGTTTTCTTGGGGCCGGAACACTGAAGCTTTCTTT. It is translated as CASSRDAVLFSWGRNTEAFF.